A single sample gave rise to the 7 T cell receptor beta chains below, sequenced in a study of T-cell memory formation after mild COVID-19. TCRdb fed the 5' RACE reads into MiXCR, producing one record per CDR3 protein. This sample carries roughly 160,000 distinct CDR3 sequences, roughly 11% of them seen once, and the ten largest clones take roughly 3.8%. Sequencing was done on a sample of PBMCs or a T cell subset sorted from them (not recorded which). These receptors originate from a man younger than 35 who had mild COVID-19 (a few samples of this study predate the infection). Cell type and time point are not known.

The chain joins TRBV20-1 to TRBJ2-7; no firm D call. Trimming left V 0 bases short and J 2 bases short, with 5 bases between. Germline V gives CDR1 DFQATT, CDR2 SNEGSKA (reference sequence). This CDR3 contains 12 residues. CDR3 DNA sequence: TGCAGTGCTAGAGAGGGCCCCTACGAGCAGTACTTC. This encodes CSAREGPYEQYF.

J is TRBJ1-2 and V is TRBV18; no clear D gene. This CDR3 comprises 15 residues. Germline V lookup: CDR1 KGHSH, CDR2 LQKENI. V was pared by 2 bases and J by 2 bases, with 12 bases between. The CDR3 reads CASSPGEEPNYGYTF. CDR3 DNA: TGTGCCAGCTCACCAGGGGAGGAGCCCAACTATGGCTACACCTTC.

This rearrangement joins TRBV12-3 or TRBV12-4 to TRBJ2-5; D is perhaps TRBD1 (5 bases). The germline V and J ends were trimmed by 5 bases and 1 base, with 11 bases remaining between them. CDR3 length equals 14 residues. The CDR3 DNA reads as TGTGCCAGCAGTAAAGACAGCTTCCAAGAGACCCAGTACTTC. Its translation is CASSKDSFQETQYF.

In its sample, this clonotype was seen a few times. The chain carries TRBV7-2 and TRBJ2-5; 7 nucleotides align to TRBD1. V was pared by 2 bases and J by 3 bases, with 9 bases of the junction left unmatched. The CDR3 totals 16 residues. Germline assignment: CDR1 SGHTA and CDR2 FQGNSA. Here the CDR3 reads CASSLFEGAGEETQYF. CDR3 DNA: TGTGCCAGCAGCTTATTTGAGGGGGCCGGTGAAGAGACCCAGTACTTC.

In this sample, this clonotype turned up many times. The chain has TRBV6-1 and TRBJ2-5, with 8 bases matching TRBD1. This CDR3 spans 14 amino acids. With V trimmed by 1 base and J by 7 bases, 5 bases remained unmatched. Germline CDR1 reads MNHNS; CDR2 reads SASEGT. The CDR3 region is CASSEVGTGGTQYF. CDR3 sequence (DNA): TGTGCCAGCAGTGAAGTGGGGACAGGAGGGACCCAGTACTTC.

This clonotype was counted between two and nine times. The chain links TRBV6-1 to TRBJ1-6, with TRBD1 matching 12 bases. Germline trimming cut 8 bases from V and 10 bases from J; bases unmatched to any gene: 3. Germline V gives CDR1 MNHNS, CDR2 SASEGT. The CDR3 is 13 amino acids. Here the CDR3 reads CASRGTGGSPLHF. Written as DNA, the CDR3 is TGTGCCAGCCGCGGGACAGGGGGCTCACCCCTCCACTTT.

This chain joins TRBV6-6 and TRBJ1-1, with unresolved D. The germline CDR1 and CDR2 sequences are MNHNY and SVGAGI (reference sequence). Trimming removed 7 bases at V and 1 base at J, with 13 bases between. The CDR3 loop spans 14 amino acids. The CDR3, as DNA: TGTGCCAGCACCGTAACAGACCCGAACACTGAAGCTTTCTTT. Amino acids: CASTVTDPNTEAFF.